The clone carrying this TCR beta chain was detected a few times. The germline CDR1 and CDR2 sequences are SGHTA and FQGNSA. The CDR3 loop spans 14 amino acids. It was with a sample-barcoded 5' primer and a J-beta primer mix that a second PCR of roughly 7 to 12 cycles was run. One entry per CDR3 protein results from TCRdb running MiXCR on the 5' RACE reads. The sample carries fewer than 800,000 distinct CDR3 sequences, about 52% recorded once. These data originate in a study of blood T cells in healthy people across ages. V is TRBV7-2 and J is TRBJ2-5; D gene ambiguous. The J call could be wrong; TRBJ2-7 is a better fit for the DNA end. Sequenced sample: blood. This receptor was identified in a woman aged 60 to 75 in good health. The DNA of the CDR3 is TGTGCCAGCAGCTTACGCGTGGGTGACTACGAGCAGTACTTC. Its translation: CASSLRVGDYEQYF.